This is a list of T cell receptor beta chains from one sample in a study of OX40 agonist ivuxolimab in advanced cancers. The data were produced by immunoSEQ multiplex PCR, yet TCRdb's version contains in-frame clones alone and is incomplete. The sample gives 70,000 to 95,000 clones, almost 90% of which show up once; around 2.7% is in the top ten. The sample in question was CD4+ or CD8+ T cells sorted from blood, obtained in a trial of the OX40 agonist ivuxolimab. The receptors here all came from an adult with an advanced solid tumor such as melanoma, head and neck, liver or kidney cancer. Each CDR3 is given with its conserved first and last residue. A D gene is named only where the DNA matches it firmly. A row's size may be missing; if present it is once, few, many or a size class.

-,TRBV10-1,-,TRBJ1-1,CASSEGTEAFF,TGCGCCAGCAGTGAGGGCACTGAAGCTTTCTTT
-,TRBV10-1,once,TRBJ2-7,CASSAGSSSYEQYF,TGCGCCAGCAGTGCAGGGTCTAGCTCCTACGAGCAGTACTTC
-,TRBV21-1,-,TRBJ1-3,CASSEQGASGNTIYF,TGTGCCAGCAGCGAACAGGGGGCGAGTGGAAACACCATATATTTT
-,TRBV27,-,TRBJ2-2,CASSLLGGRVTGELFF,TGTGCCAGCAGTTTATTGGGGGGGCGGGTCACCGGGGAGCTGTTTTTT
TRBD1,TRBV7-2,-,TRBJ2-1,CASSSGQGGYNEQFF,TGTGCCAGCAGCTCGGGACAGGGCGGCTACAATGAGCAGTTCTTC
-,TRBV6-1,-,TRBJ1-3,CASSIGGISRNTIYF,TGTGCCAGCAGCATAGGAGGGATAAGTAGAAACACCATATATTTT
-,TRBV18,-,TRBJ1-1,CASSPRERPTEAFF,TGTGCCAGCTCACCAAGGGAGCGCCCCACTGAAGCTTTCTTT
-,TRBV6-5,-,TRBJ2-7,CASSSSGRDEQYF,TGTGCCAGCAGTTCCTCCGGGAGAGACGAGCAGTACTTC
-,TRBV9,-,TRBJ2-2,CASSVDNTGELFF,TGTGCCAGCAGCGTAGATAACACCGGGGAGCTGTTTTTT
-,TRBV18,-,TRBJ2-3,CASSPTGDWADTQYF,TGTGCCAGCTCACCGACTGGGGATTGGGCAGATACGCAGTATTTT
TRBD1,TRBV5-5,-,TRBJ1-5,CASSLGQGGSQPQHF,TGTGCCAGCAGCTTGGGACAGGGTGGTAGTCAGCCCCAGCATTTT
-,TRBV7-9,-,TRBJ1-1,CASSFPGLSTEAFF,TGTGCCAGCAGCTTCCCAGGGCTGAGCACTGAAGCTTTCTTT
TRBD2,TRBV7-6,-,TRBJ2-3,CASSPGLAGPGDTQYF,TGTGCCAGCAGCCCTGGGCTAGCGGGGCCTGGCGATACGCAGTATTTT
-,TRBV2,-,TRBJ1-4,CASSEEGSISHEKLFF,TGTGCCAGCAGTGAAGAGGGGTCCATCAGTCATGAAAAACTGTTTTTT
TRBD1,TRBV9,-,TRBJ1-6,CASSVAPGTDSPLHF,TGTGCCAGCAGCGTAGCTCCCGGGACAGATTCACCCCTCCACTTT
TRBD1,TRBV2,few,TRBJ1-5,CASSGTGISNQPQHF,TGTGCCAGCAGTGGGACAGGAATTAGCAATCAGCCCCAGCATTTT
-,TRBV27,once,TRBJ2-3,CASSPWAVTGSTQYF,TGTGCCAGCAGTCCTTGGGCCGTTACTGGGAGTACGCAGTATTTT
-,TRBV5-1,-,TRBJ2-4,CASSYGTGNIQYF,TGCGCCAGCAGCTATGGGACTGGGAACATTCAGTACTTC
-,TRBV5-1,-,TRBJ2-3,CASSLGQSTDTQYF,TGCGCCAGCAGCTTGGGGCAAAGCACAGATACGCAGTATTTT
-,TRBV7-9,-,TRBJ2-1,CASSPPSRDYNEQFF,TGTGCCAGCAGCCCCCCGAGCCGGGACTACAATGAGCAGTTCTTC
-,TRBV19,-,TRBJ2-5,CASSIGDGRAKETQYF,TGTGCCAGTAGTATAGGAGATGGTAGGGCGAAGGAGACCCAGTACTTC
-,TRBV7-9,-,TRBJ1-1,CASSLLGVMNTEAFF,TGTGCCAGCAGCTTACTCGGAGTAATGAACACTGAAGCTTTCTTT
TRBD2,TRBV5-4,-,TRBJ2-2,CASSLLAGAGELFF,TGTGCCAGCAGCTTACTAGCGGGCGCCGGGGAGCTGTTTTTT
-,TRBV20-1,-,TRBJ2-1,CSARGSAEQFF,TGCAGTGCTCGGGGGAGCGCGGAGCAGTTCTTC
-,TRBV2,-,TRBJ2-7,CASSDLGPSEQYF,TGTGCCAGCAGTGATCTTGGCCCCTCCGAGCAGTACTTC
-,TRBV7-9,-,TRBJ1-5,CASSSSSGVGNQPQHF,TGTGCCAGCAGCTCTAGTTCAGGGGTTGGCAATCAGCCCCAGCATTTT
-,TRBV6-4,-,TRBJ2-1,CASSSDTRGYNEQFF,TGTGCCAGCAGCTCGGATACCCGGGGCTACAATGAGCAGTTCTTC
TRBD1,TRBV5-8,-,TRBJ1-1,CASSLTGTGGRTEAFF,TGTGCCAGCAGCTTGACCGGGACAGGGGGCAGGACTGAAGCTTTCTTT
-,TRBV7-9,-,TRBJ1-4,CASSFRQARELFF,TGTGCCAGCAGCTTTAGACAAGCGAGGGAACTGTTTTTT
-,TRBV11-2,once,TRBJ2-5,CASSQGSGIGTQYF,TGTGCCAGCAGCCAAGGGTCGGGGATAGGGACCCAGTACTTC
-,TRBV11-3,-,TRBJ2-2,CASSLALGLNTGELFF,TGTGCCAGCAGCTTAGCTCTAGGGTTGAACACCGGGGAGCTGTTTTTT
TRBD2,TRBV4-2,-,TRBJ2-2,CASSQDWTSSGELFF,TGTGCCAGCAGCCAAGATTGGACTAGCTCCGGGGAGCTGTTTTTT
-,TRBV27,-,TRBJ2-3,CASSLTEYSTQYF,TGTGCCAGCAGTCTCACTGAGTACTCTACGCAGTATTTT
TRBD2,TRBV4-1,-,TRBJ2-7,CASSQDQDGRPPYEQYF,TGCGCCAGCAGCCAAGATCAGGACGGGAGGCCCCCCTACGAGCAGTACTTC
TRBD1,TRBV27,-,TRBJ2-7,CASRWGRGPGEQYF,TGTGCCAGCAGATGGGGCAGGGGGCCTGGGGAGCAGTACTTC
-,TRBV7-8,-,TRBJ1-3,CASSVAGTADNTIYF,TGTGCCAGCAGCGTCGCGGGGACGGCGGATAACACCATATATTTT
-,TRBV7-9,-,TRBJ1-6,CASSSQSRNSPLHF,TGTGCCAGCAGCTCGCAGAGTCGTAATTCACCCCTCCACTTT
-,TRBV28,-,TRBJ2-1,CASSLDLRGYNEQFF,TGTGCCAGCAGCCTCGATCTGAGGGGCTACAATGAGCAGTTCTTC
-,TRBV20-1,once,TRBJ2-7,CSAVFVELQYF,TGCAGTGCTGTCTTCGTGGAATTGCAGTACTTC
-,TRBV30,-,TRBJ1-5,CAWSLRGAGNQPQHF,TGTGCCTGGAGTCTAAGGGGGGCCGGCAATCAGCCCCAGCATTTT